The rows below give T cell receptor beta chains drawn from one sample of a study of shared clonotypes between healthy human individuals. The table came from immunoSEQ multiplex PCR; TCRdb's copy has only in-frame clones and leaves some out. The sample contains around 510,000 clones, approximately 95% of which appear only once. Sequencing was done on a sample of naive CD4+ T cells sorted from blood. Receptors originate from a woman aged 30 to 39 in good health. The CDR3 runs from the conserved cysteine through the conserved F or W. The order of the fields is D gene, clone size, V gene, J gene, CDR3 DNA, CDR3 protein. D genes are given only for firm matches. Only some rows state a clone size, as once, few, many or a class for expanded clones.

d_gene: .
abundance: .
v_gene: TRBV29-1
j_gene: TRBJ2-3
CDR3nt: TGCAGCGCTAGGGAGGACCGCACAGATACGCAGTATTTT
CDR3aa: CSAREDRTDTQYF

d_gene: .
abundance: .
v_gene: TRBV30
j_gene: TRBJ2-7
CDR3nt: TGTGCCTGGAGTGGGTACGAGCAGTACTTC
CDR3aa: CAWSGYEQYF

d_gene: .
abundance: .
v_gene: TRBV4-1
j_gene: TRBJ2-7
CDR3nt: TGCGCCAGCAGCCTACAGGCTTTGGAAAACTACGAGCAGTACTTC
CDR3aa: CASSLQALENYEQYF

d_gene: .
abundance: few
v_gene: TRBV30
j_gene: TRBJ1-1
CDR3nt: TGTGCCGGGGGTCCGGGGATCACTGAAGCTTTCTTT
CDR3aa: CAGGPGITEAFF

d_gene: TRBD1
abundance: .
v_gene: TRBV10-3
j_gene: TRBJ1-5
CDR3nt: TGTGCCATCAGTGATACAGGGGGCAATCAGCCCCAGCATTTT
CDR3aa: CAISDTGGNQPQHF

d_gene: TRBD1
abundance: .
v_gene: TRBV27
j_gene: TRBJ2-5
CDR3nt: TGTGCCAGCAGTTTATCCCGGACAGGGGGGAGTGAGACCCAGTACTTC
CDR3aa: CASSLSRTGGSETQYF

d_gene: .
abundance: .
v_gene: TRBV15
j_gene: TRBJ1-1
CDR3nt: TGTGCCACCAGCAGAGGCGGGGGCCCTGCCACTGAAGCTTTCTTT
CDR3aa: CATSRGGGPATEAFF

d_gene: TRBD1
abundance: .
v_gene: TRBV18
j_gene: TRBJ1-3
CDR3nt: TGTGCCAGCTCACCGGGACAGTTCTCTGGAAACACCATATATTTT
CDR3aa: CASSPGQFSGNTIYF

d_gene: .
abundance: .
v_gene: TRBV9
j_gene: TRBJ2-1
CDR3nt: TGTGCCAGCAGCGTGGATCCCGGGACTGAGCAGTTCTTC
CDR3aa: CASSVDPGTEQFF

d_gene: .
abundance: .
v_gene: TRBV29-1
j_gene: TRBJ1-4
CDR3nt: TGCAGCGGATTACAGCTACAAGACGAAAAACTGTTTTTT
CDR3aa: CSGLQLQDEKLFF

d_gene: .
abundance: .
v_gene: TRBV6-4
j_gene: TRBJ1-2
CDR3nt: TGTGCCAGCAGTGAGCTACCAAACAGGGTTGGTGGCTACACCTTC
CDR3aa: CASSELPNRVGGYTF

d_gene: .
abundance: .
v_gene: TRBV28
j_gene: TRBJ1-4
CDR3nt: TGTGCCAGCAGCGACAGTTCTAATGAAAAACTGTTTTTT
CDR3aa: CASSDSSNEKLFF

d_gene: .
abundance: .
v_gene: TRBV19
j_gene: TRBJ2-7
CDR3nt: TGTGCCAGTAGCACAGACGGTAGAGCCTACGAGCAGTACTTC
CDR3aa: CASSTDGRAYEQYF

d_gene: TRBD1
abundance: .
v_gene: TRBV19
j_gene: TRBJ2-7
CDR3nt: TGTGCCAGCAACCACCCGGGACAGACATACGAGCAGTACTTC
CDR3aa: CASNHPGQTYEQYF

d_gene: .
abundance: .
v_gene: TRBV19
j_gene: TRBJ1-3
CDR3nt: TGTGCCAGTACCGGGACGCCCTCTGGAAACACCATATATTTT
CDR3aa: CASTGTPSGNTIYF

d_gene: TRBD1
abundance: .
v_gene: TRBV5-1
j_gene: TRBJ1-3
CDR3nt: TGCGCCAGCAGGGGACAGGGGGATGGAAACACCATATATTTT
CDR3aa: CASRGQGDGNTIYF

d_gene: .
abundance: .
v_gene: TRBV6-5
j_gene: TRBJ1-3
CDR3nt: TGTGCCAGCAGTTACACCCAGACAACTGCTGGAAACACCATATATTTT
CDR3aa: CASSYTQTTAGNTIYF

d_gene: .
abundance: once
v_gene: TRBV27
j_gene: TRBJ1-2
CDR3nt: TGTGCCAGCAGTTTAAGTTGGGGGGCGCTAGGGGGCTACACCTTC
CDR3aa: CASSLSWGALGGYTF

d_gene: .
abundance: .
v_gene: TRBV7-3
j_gene: TRBJ2-3
CDR3nt: TGTGCCAGCAGCTTAGTAGCGGTAGGCACAGATACGCAGTATTTT
CDR3aa: CASSLVAVGTDTQYF

d_gene: .
abundance: .
v_gene: TRBV15
j_gene: TRBJ2-5
CDR3nt: TGTGCCACCAGCAGAGACAGGCACCAAGAGACCCAGTACTTC
CDR3aa: CATSRDRHQETQYF

d_gene: .
abundance: .
v_gene: TRBV4-1
j_gene: TRBJ1-2
CDR3nt: TGCGCCAGCAGCCAAGAAGGATACCAGATTAACTATGGCTACACCTTC
CDR3aa: CASSQEGYQINYGYTF

d_gene: .
abundance: once
v_gene: TRBV28
j_gene: TRBJ1-5
CDR3nt: TGTGCCAGCAGTGTCACAGGGATTTATCAGCCCCAGCATTTT
CDR3aa: CASSVTGIYQPQHF

d_gene: .
abundance: .
v_gene: TRBV19
j_gene: TRBJ2-3
CDR3nt: TGTGCCACAAGTGGTAGCGGTACCACAGATACGCAGTATTTT
CDR3aa: CATSGSGTTDTQYF

d_gene: .
abundance: .
v_gene: TRBV5-1
j_gene: TRBJ1-2
CDR3nt: TGCGCCAGCAGCTTGGCGGACGGGATCTATGGCTACACCTTC
CDR3aa: CASSLADGIYGYTF

d_gene: .
abundance: .
v_gene: TRBV28
j_gene: TRBJ1-2
CDR3nt: TGTGCCAGCAGTCGCCGGAAAGTTAGTGGCTACACCTTC
CDR3aa: CASSRRKVSGYTF

d_gene: .
abundance: .
v_gene: TRBV4-1
j_gene: TRBJ2-2
CDR3nt: TGCGCCAGCAGCCAAGATAGAGGGAGATCACGCCCCCCCACCGGGGAGCTGTTTTTT
CDR3aa: CASSQDRGRSRPPTGELFF

d_gene: .
abundance: .
v_gene: TRBV27
j_gene: TRBJ1-5
CDR3nt: TGTGCCAGCAGCTTAAAACTCGGTCTAGGGCAGCCCCAGCATTTT
CDR3aa: CASSLKLGLGQPQHF

d_gene: .
abundance: .
v_gene: TRBV7-8
j_gene: TRBJ1-2
CDR3nt: TGTGCCAGCAGCTTAGTGGCAGGGCATGGCTACACCTTC
CDR3aa: CASSLVAGHGYTF

d_gene: TRBD2
abundance: .
v_gene: TRBV30
j_gene: TRBJ2-1
CDR3nt: TGTGCCTGCCCCGAGGGCGGGAGGATAATTAATGAGCAGTTCTTC
CDR3aa: CACPEGGRIINEQFF

d_gene: .
abundance: once
v_gene: TRBV28
j_gene: TRBJ1-5
CDR3nt: TGTGCCAGCAGTCTGGGTGCACCCCAGCATTTT
CDR3aa: CASSLGAPQHF

d_gene: TRBD2
abundance: .
v_gene: TRBV6-1
j_gene: TRBJ2-3
CDR3nt: TGTGCCAGCAGGGAACCGGGACTAGCAGATACGCAGTATTTT
CDR3aa: CASREPGLADTQYF

d_gene: .
abundance: .
v_gene: TRBV28
j_gene: TRBJ1-2
CDR3nt: TGTGCCAGCAGTTTATGGTCGGCAGAAGAACGGGGCTACACCTTC
CDR3aa: CASSLWSAEERGYTF